Following are 2 T cell receptor beta chains from one sample sequenced in a study of blood T cell repertoires in COVID-19. TCRdb's table, derived via immunoSEQ multiplex PCR, lists solely in-frame clones and lacks some. Of some 170,000 clones in the sample, approximately 89% were seen once. Sequenced sample: peripheral blood. The receptors stem from a woman aged 60 to 75 with acute or convalescent COVID-19.

A single count supports this clone. CDR3 coding DNA: TGTGCCAGCAGCCAGCAGGGCCGAGCGGGGCAGTACTTC. The encoded protein is CASSQQGRAGQYF. The V call is TRBV2, the J call TRBJ2-7; D is perhaps TRBD2 (6 bases). V lost 6 bases and J 9 bases, leaving 18 bases between the germline ends. The CDR3 consists of 13 residues. CDR1 and CDR2 (germline): SNHLY, FYNNEI.

The V call is TRBV7-2, the J call TRBJ1-2, with D maybe TRBD1 (5 bases). The CDR3 has 13 residues. CDR1 and CDR2 (germline): SGHTA, FQGNSA. With 5 bases removed from V and 6 bases from J, the gap between germline ends came to 13 bases. The CDR3 reads CASSRDYLDGYTF. The CDR3 bases are TGTGCCAGCAGCCGGGACTATTTGGATGGCTACACCTTC.